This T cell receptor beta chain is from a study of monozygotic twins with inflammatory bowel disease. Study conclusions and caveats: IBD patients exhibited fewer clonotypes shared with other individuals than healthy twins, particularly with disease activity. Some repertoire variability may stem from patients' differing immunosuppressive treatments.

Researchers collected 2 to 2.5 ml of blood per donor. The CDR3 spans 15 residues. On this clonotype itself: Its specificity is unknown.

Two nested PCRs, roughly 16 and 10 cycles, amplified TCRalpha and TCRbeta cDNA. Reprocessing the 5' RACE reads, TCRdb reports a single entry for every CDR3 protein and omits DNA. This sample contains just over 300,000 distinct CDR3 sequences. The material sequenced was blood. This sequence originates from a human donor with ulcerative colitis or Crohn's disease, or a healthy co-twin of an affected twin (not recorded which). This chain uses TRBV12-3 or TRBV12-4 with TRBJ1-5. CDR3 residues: CASSRSGIRNQPQHF.